The present entry profiles one T cell receptor (beta chain) with its context. The CDR3 covers 13 residues. The V and J ends lost 8 bases and 4 bases respectively, with 11 bases between them. In the authors' workflow: Amplification of reference gene primers was used by the study to estimate nucleated cell counts. TCRdb keeps only in-frame clones here, not all; method: immunoSEQ multiplex PCR. The V and J calls and clone size are taken from that table; D and trimming were inferred from the DNA. The sample has about 100,000 clones; 70% to 80% are singletons. This sample is part of a study of blood T cell repertoires in COVID-19. Study-wide background: Samples taken during acute and convalescent COVID-19 were collected in the United States, Italy and Spain. The cDNA or gDNA used as material had been derived from T cells, B-cell-depleted T cells, or PBMCs.

The sample taken for sequencing was peripheral blood. The rearrangement links TRBV12-3 or TRBV12-4 to TRBJ2-2; no clear D. This TCR was recovered from a woman in her 70s with acute or convalescent COVID-19. CDR3 protein: CASVLDVTGELFF. CDR3 coding DNA: TGTGCCAGCGTTCTAGATGTCACCGGGGAGCTGTTTTTT.